Detailed here is one T cell receptor beta chain. Measured with immunoSEQ multiplex PCR; TCRdb has only the in-frame clones, and not every one. The data hold about 83,000 clones, with more than 75% observed a single time. The data belong to a study of blood T cell repertoires in COVID-19. Looking at the study overall: From T cells, B-cell-depleted T cells, or PBMCs came the material, which was cDNA or gDNA.

The CDR3 has 16 amino acids. Trimming at V came to 6 bases and at J to 5 bases, leaving 13 bases not matched to a gene. The V gene's germline CDR1 is MDHEN and CDR2 SYDVKM. The sequencing input was peripheral blood. This TCR was recovered from a woman aged 80 or over with active or convalescent COVID-19. The genes are TRBV28 and TRBJ1-1; TRBD1 matches at 9 bases. The CDR3 coding sequence is TGTGCCAGCAGAATCAGGCTGACAGGGGGAGAAACTGAAGCTTTCTTT. Amino acid sequence: CASRIRLTGGETEAFF.